A selection of T cell receptor beta chains follows, all from one sample in a study of T cells expressing NK-cell markers. TCRdb reprocessed the 5' RACE reads, keeping one entry per CDR3 protein, no DNA. The sample table includes a few hundred thousand distinct CDR3 sequences. Sequenced sample: blood T cells: a sorted CD56 or NKG2C T cell subset, CD4+ or CD8+ T cells, or bulk PBMC T cells (not recorded which). The receptors come from a woman aged 45-60 years in good health. The CDR3 runs from the conserved cysteine through the conserved F or W.

J gene: TRBJ2-7; V gene: TRBV15; CDR3 protein: CATSRRLGASYEQYF
J gene: TRBJ2-2; V gene: TRBV5-1; CDR3 protein: CASSPGTANTGELFF
J gene: TRBJ2-5; V gene: TRBV29-1; CDR3 protein: CSVGGTGTAIQETQYF
J gene: TRBJ2-7; V gene: TRBV3-1; CDR3 protein: CASSQGRNRAEQYF
J gene: TRBJ1-2; V gene: TRBV24-1; CDR3 protein: CATSDSPGGYTF
J gene: TRBJ2-1; V gene: TRBV6-1; CDR3 protein: CASIPGLTYEQFF
J gene: TRBJ1-2; V gene: TRBV12-3/TRBV12-4; CDR3 protein: CASRRLAGYGYTF
J gene: TRBJ2-7; V gene: TRBV12-3/TRBV12-4; CDR3 protein: CASSRAGPSYEQYF
J gene: TRBJ2-5; V gene: TRBV11-3; CDR3 protein: CASSYPGQGHQYQETQYF
J gene: TRBJ2-1; V gene: TRBV29-1; CDR3 protein: CSVTGQGSWNEQFF
J gene: TRBJ2-1; V gene: TRBV20-1; CDR3 protein: CSARTAGVFYNEQFF
J gene: TRBJ1-5; V gene: TRBV15; CDR3 protein: CATSRVGQQRNQPQHF
J gene: TRBJ2-1; V gene: TRBV5-1; CDR3 protein: CASSLYGQGRDEQFF
J gene: TRBJ2-1; V gene: TRBV27; CDR3 protein: CASRGWGADEQFF
J gene: TRBJ2-1; V gene: TRBV7-8; CDR3 protein: CASSLALGDYNEQFF
J gene: TRBJ2-3; V gene: TRBV10-3; CDR3 protein: CAIREPRDRGQDTQYF
J gene: TRBJ1-5; V gene: TRBV24-1; CDR3 protein: CATSDPGEEQPQHF
J gene: TRBJ2-5; V gene: TRBV5-1; CDR3 protein: CASGTGRGTQYF
J gene: TRBJ2-4; V gene: TRBV6-6; CDR3 protein: CASSPNPQGTTKNIQYF
J gene: TRBJ2-3; V gene: TRBV24-1; CDR3 protein: CATSAGGQGTDTQYF
J gene: TRBJ2-2; V gene: TRBV20-1; CDR3 protein: CSARRGSKGELFF
J gene: TRBJ2-7; V gene: TRBV27; CDR3 protein: CASRGSGRAEQYF
J gene: TRBJ2-1; V gene: TRBV11-2; CDR3 protein: CASSAQAGVSYNEQFF
J gene: TRBJ2-3; V gene: TRBV30; CDR3 protein: CAWNRGATDTQYF
J gene: TRBJ2-5; V gene: TRBV9; CDR3 protein: CASSAKQGELGETQYF
J gene: TRBJ1-4; V gene: TRBV5-6; CDR3 protein: CASSTGTVDEKLFF
J gene: TRBJ1-1; V gene: TRBV12-3/TRBV12-4; CDR3 protein: CASRPGGGTTEAFF
J gene: TRBJ1-1; V gene: TRBV5-1; CDR3 protein: CASSLVVGAISTEAFF
J gene: TRBJ1-4; V gene: TRBV6-6; CDR3 protein: CASSSFGKLFF
J gene: TRBJ2-1; V gene: TRBV3-1; CDR3 protein: CASSQTVTGLAHNEQFF
J gene: TRBJ1-1; V gene: TRBV29-1; CDR3 protein: CSAVLYTEAFF
J gene: TRBJ2-7; V gene: TRBV6-5; CDR3 protein: CASSPLAGGQGEQYF
J gene: TRBJ2-5; V gene: TRBV5-4; CDR3 protein: CASSLRGTETQYF
J gene: TRBJ2-1; V gene: TRBV15; CDR3 protein: CATSRINRGAYNEQFF
J gene: TRBJ1-1; V gene: TRBV6-6; CDR3 protein: CASSPPGVGSFEAFF
J gene: TRBJ2-3; V gene: TRBV11-2; CDR3 protein: CASSLKIVGSPDTQYF
J gene: TRBJ2-5; V gene: TRBV7-2; CDR3 protein: CASSLAWDGPAGMGTQYF
J gene: TRBJ2-1; V gene: TRBV10-3; CDR3 protein: CAISEQWGEQFF
J gene: TRBJ1-2; V gene: TRBV6-1; CDR3 protein: CASKVGNYGYTF
J gene: TRBJ1-1; V gene: TRBV12-5; CDR3 protein: CASGLGQGRAFF
J gene: TRBJ1-4; V gene: TRBV29-1; CDR3 protein: CSARQGASTNEKLFF